These T cell receptor beta chains were read from a single sample in a study of cytomegalovirus exposure and HLA in healthy donors. Clones were sequenced by immunoSEQ multiplex PCR, and TCRdb holds only the in-frame ones, with some missing. The sample contains some 150,000 clones, 80% of which appear only once. Sequencing was carried out using PBMCs. These TCRs come from a man aged 25 to 40 in good health and CMV-seronegative. CDR3s include the opening cysteine and the closing phenylalanine or tryptophan. Fields, in order: J gene, clone size, D gene, V gene, CDR3 DNA, CDR3 protein. The D gene is left open where the match is weak. Clone size appears in some rows only: once, few, many, or a class for an expanded clone.

j_gene: TRBJ2-7; abundance: -; d_gene: TRBD1; v_gene: TRBV5-4; CDR3nt: TGTGCCAGCAGCCCACGGACAGGGAGCTCCTACGAGCAGTACTTC; CDR3aa: CASSPRTGSSYEQYF
j_gene: TRBJ2-2; abundance: few; d_gene: -; v_gene: TRBV5-4; CDR3nt: TGTGCCAGCAGACTGAGGGGGGAGCTGTTTTTT; CDR3aa: CASRLRGELFF
j_gene: TRBJ2-1; abundance: -; d_gene: -; v_gene: TRBV6-6; CDR3nt: TGTGCCAGCAGTTACGGGACAAAAAAGCTCTTC; CDR3aa: CASSYGTKKLF
j_gene: TRBJ1-5; abundance: -; d_gene: TRBD1; v_gene: TRBV2; CDR3nt: TGTGCCAGCAGTGAATGGAGGGGGCTTCAGCCCCAGCATTTT; CDR3aa: CASSEWRGLQPQHF
j_gene: TRBJ1-5; abundance: -; d_gene: -; v_gene: TRBV28; CDR3nt: TGTGCCAGCAGATCATCGCGATGGCAGCCCCAGCATTTT; CDR3aa: CASRSSRWQPQHF
j_gene: TRBJ2-7; abundance: -; d_gene: TRBD1; v_gene: TRBV27; CDR3nt: TGTGCCAGCAGTTTCTTGGCCTTACAGGGGCCCTACGAGCAGTACTTC; CDR3aa: CASSFLALQGPYEQYF
j_gene: TRBJ2-7; abundance: -; d_gene: -; v_gene: TRBV11-1; CDR3nt: TGTGCCAGCAGCTTATCGGAGGGCAGAGGCTACGAGCAGTACTTC; CDR3aa: CASSLSEGRGYEQYF
j_gene: TRBJ1-1; abundance: -; d_gene: -; v_gene: TRBV19; CDR3nt: TGTGCCAGTAGTATAGCGGGAGGCACTGAAGCTTTCTTT; CDR3aa: CASSIAGGTEAFF
j_gene: TRBJ2-7; abundance: -; d_gene: TRBD2; v_gene: TRBV28; CDR3nt: TGTGCCAGCAACGGGAGGGGGGCGCCCACGTACGAGCAGTACTTC; CDR3aa: CASNGRGAPTYEQYF
j_gene: TRBJ2-2; abundance: -; d_gene: TRBD2; v_gene: TRBV7-9; CDR3nt: TGTGCCAGCAGCTCCACCAGCGGGAGGAGCACCGGGGAGCTGTTTTTT; CDR3aa: CASSSTSGRSTGELFF
j_gene: TRBJ1-5; abundance: -; d_gene: -; v_gene: TRBV7-9; CDR3nt: TGTGCCAGCAGCTTAGCGCCGGGCAGGACTGAACAGCCCCAGCATTTT; CDR3aa: CASSLAPGRTEQPQHF
j_gene: TRBJ2-2; abundance: -; d_gene: -; v_gene: TRBV5-6; CDR3nt: TGTGCCAGCAGCTTTATCGGGGAGCTGTTTTTT; CDR3aa: CASSFIGELFF
j_gene: TRBJ2-1; abundance: once; d_gene: -; v_gene: TRBV19; CDR3nt: TGTGCCAGTAGTATAAGGGGCACCTCAAATGAGCAGTTCTTC; CDR3aa: CASSIRGTSNEQFF